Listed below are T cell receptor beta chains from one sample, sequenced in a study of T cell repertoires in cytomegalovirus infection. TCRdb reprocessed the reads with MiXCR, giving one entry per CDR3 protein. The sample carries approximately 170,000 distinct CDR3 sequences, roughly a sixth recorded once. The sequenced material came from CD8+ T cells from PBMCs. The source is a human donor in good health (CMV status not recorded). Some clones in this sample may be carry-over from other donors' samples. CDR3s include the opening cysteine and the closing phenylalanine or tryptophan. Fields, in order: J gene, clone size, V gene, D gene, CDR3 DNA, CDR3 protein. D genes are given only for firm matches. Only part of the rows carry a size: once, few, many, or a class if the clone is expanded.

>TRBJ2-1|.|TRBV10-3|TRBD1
TGTGCCATCAGTGTATACGACAGGGAGACCTACAATGAGCAGTTCTTC
CAISVYDRETYNEQFF
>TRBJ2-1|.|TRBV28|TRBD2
TGTGCCAGCAGACCACCTAGCGGGGCCTACAATGAGCAGTTCTTC
CASRPPSGAYNEQFF
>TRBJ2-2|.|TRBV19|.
TGTGCCGCAACCGGCCAGATGAACACCGGGGAGCTGTTTTTT
CAATGQMNTGELFF
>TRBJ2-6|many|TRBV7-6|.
TGTGCCAGCAGCTTGACTAAGGCAGCTTCTGGGGCCAACGTCCTGACTTTC
CASSLTKAASGANVLTF
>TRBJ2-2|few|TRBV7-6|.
TGTGCCAGCAGCTCCCAAGGGATTCTGTTTTTT
CASSSQGILFF
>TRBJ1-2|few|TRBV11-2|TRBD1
TGTGCCAGCAGCTTAGTCTCCAAAGGGACAGGGTTATATGGCTACACCTTC
CASSLVSKGTGLYGYTF
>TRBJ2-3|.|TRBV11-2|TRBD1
TGTGCCAGCAGCTCCTACCGGGACAGGGGACTTCTCACAGATACGCAGTATTTT
CASSSYRDRGLLTDTQYF
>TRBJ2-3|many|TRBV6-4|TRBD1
TGTGCCAGCAGTGACTCGACAGGGGCCCCAGATACGCAGTATTTT
CASSDSTGAPDTQYF
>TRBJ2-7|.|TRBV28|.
TGTGCCAGCAGGTCGGACTTGGACGAGCAGTACTTC
CASRSDLDEQYF
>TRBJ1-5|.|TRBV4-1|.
TGCGCCAGCAGCCAAGAAGGCGGCGGCCAGCCCCAGCATTTT
CASSQEGGGQPQHF
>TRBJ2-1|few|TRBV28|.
TGTGCCAGCAGGTCTTACCGCCTCCTGGACAATGAGCAGTTCTTC
CASRSYRLLDNEQFF
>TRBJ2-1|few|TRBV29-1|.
TGCAGCGTTGAAGGGGACACTTACTACAATGAGCAGTTCTTC
CSVEGDTYYNEQFF
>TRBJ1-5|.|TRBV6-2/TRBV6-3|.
TGTGCCAGCAGTTACCGTGGACAGCTCAATCAGCCCCAGCATTTT
CASSYRGQLNQPQHF
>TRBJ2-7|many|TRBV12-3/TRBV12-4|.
TGTGCCAGCAGTACAGACGGAATCTCCTACGAGCAGTACTTC
CASSTDGISYEQYF
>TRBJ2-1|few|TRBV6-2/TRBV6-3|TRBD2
TGTGCCAGCAGTACCGGGACTAGCGGGAGACTGCAGTTCTTC
CASSTGTSGRLQFF
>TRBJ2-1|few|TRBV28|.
TGTGCCAGCAGTCCCACACCCTACAATGAGCAGTTCTTC
CASSPTPYNEQFF
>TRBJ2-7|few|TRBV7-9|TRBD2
TGTGCCAGCAGATCGGCGGGAGGGCCCAACGAGCAGTACTTC
CASRSAGGPNEQYF
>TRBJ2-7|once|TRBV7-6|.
TGTGCCAGCAGCCCCAGTGGGCCCGGGAGTTACGAGCAGTACTTC
CASSPSGPGSYEQYF
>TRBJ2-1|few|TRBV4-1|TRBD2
TGCGCCAGCGGGCTAGCGGGAGGGCGCGTATCCTACAATGAGCAGTTCTTC
CASGLAGGRVSYNEQFF
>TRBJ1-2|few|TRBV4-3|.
TGCGCCAGCAGCTCCGGGACTTGGGACTATGGCTACACCTTC
CASSSGTWDYGYTF
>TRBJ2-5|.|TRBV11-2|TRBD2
TGTGCCAGCAGCGTCAGCGGGAGTTTTCAAGAGACCCAGTACTTC
CASSVSGSFQETQYF
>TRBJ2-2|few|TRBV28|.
TGTGCCAGCAGTTTAGGAGCTCGCACCGGGGAGCTGTTTTTT
CASSLGARTGELFF
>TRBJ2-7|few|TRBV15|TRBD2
TGTGCCACCAGCAAGGGGACTACCTACGAGCAGTACTTC
CATSKGTTYEQYF
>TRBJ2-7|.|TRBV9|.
TGTGCCAGCAGCGTACTCCCGGGAGCCCCTCATTACGAGCAGTACTTC
CASSVLPGAPHYEQYF
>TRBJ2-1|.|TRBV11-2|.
TGTGCCAGCAGCTTAGGAGGGGTAAGGTATGAGCAGTTCTTC
CASSLGGVRYEQFF
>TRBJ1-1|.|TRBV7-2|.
TGTGCCAGCAGCTTATGGGGACCGAACACTGAAGCTTTCTTT
CASSLWGPNTEAFF
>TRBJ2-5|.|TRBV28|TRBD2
TGTGCCAGCAGTTTCATAGCGGGATCAGAGACCCAGTACTTC
CASSFIAGSETQYF
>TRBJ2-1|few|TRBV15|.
TGTGCCACCAGCAGCCGTACTAGGCGTAGTGAGCAGTTCTTC
CATSSRTRRSEQFF
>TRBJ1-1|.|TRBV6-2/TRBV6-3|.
TGTGCCCGCAGTTACTCGACGACCTCGCCGAACACTGAAGCTTTCTTT
CARSYSTTSPNTEAFF
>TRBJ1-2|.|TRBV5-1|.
TGCGCCAGCAGCCCGGCAGGAGGAAGGGATGGCTACACCTTC
CASSPAGGRDGYTF
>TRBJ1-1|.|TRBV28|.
TGTGCCAGCACCTCGACAGTATGGGACACTGAAGCTTTCTTT
CASTSTVWDTEAFF
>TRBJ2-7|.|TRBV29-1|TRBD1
TGCAGCGTTGATTCCGGGACAGGTGATTACGAGCAGTACTTC
CSVDSGTGDYEQYF
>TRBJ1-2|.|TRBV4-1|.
TGCGCCAGCAGCCGGGGCATGGATCGCACCTTC
CASSRGMDRTF
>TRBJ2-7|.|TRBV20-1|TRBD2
TGCAGTGCCCATAGCGGGAGGTCCTACGAGCAGTACTTC
CSAHSGRSYEQYF
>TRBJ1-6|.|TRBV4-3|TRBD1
TGCGCCAGCAGCCAAAACAGGGGGCGTTTACCCCTCCACTTT
CASSQNRGRLPLHF
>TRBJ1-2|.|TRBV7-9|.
TGTGCCAGCAGCCCACTGAACTCGTATGGCTACACCTTC
CASSPLNSYGYTF
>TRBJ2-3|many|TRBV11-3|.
TGTGCCAGCAGCTCGTACAGCACAGATACGCAGTATTTT
CASSSYSTDTQYF
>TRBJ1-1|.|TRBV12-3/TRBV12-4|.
TGTGCCAGCAGTTTCGGGGGAGGTACTGAAGCTTTCTTT
CASSFGGGTEAFF
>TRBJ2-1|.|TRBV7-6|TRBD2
TGTGCCAGCAGCGCTGGGGGGGGTAAACTTAGGGCTGAGCAGTTCTTC
CASSAGGGKLRAEQFF
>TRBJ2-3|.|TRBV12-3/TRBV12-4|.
TGTGCCAGCAGTTTGAATGGCAGGATACTCACAGATACGCAGTATTTT
CASSLNGRILTDTQYF
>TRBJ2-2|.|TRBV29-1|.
TGCAGCGTTGACCACGCGAACACCGGGGAGCTGTTTTTT
CSVDHANTGELFF
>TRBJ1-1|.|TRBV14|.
TGTGCCAGCAGCCAAGGTGGGGTGGAAGCTTTCTTT
CASSQGGVEAFF
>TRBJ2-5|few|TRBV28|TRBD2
TGTGCCAGCAGTATCCCCGGGACTAGCGATTCCCTTGGGGAAGAGACCCAGTACTTC
CASSIPGTSDSLGEETQYF
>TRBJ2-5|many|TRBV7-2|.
TGTGCCAGCAGCTTAGAAAAGCGGAGGGAGGAGACCCAGTACTTC
CASSLEKRREETQYF
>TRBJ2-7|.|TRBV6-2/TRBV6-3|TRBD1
TGTGCCAGCGCCCGGGACAGGACCTACGAGCAGTACTTC
CASARDRTYEQYF
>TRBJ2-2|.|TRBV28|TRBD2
TGTGCCAGCACCGGGACGGGACTAGCGGAGGATAACACCGGGGAGCTGTTTTTT
CASTGTGLAEDNTGELFF
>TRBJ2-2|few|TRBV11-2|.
TGTGCCAGCAGCCCCCTCGGTCGCGGCGCGAACACCGGGGAGCTGTTTTTT
CASSPLGRGANTGELFF
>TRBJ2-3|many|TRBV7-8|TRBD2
TGTGCCAGCAGCATTAGGGGTGAACTAGCGGGGGTGGGAGATACGCAGTATTTT
CASSIRGELAGVGDTQYF
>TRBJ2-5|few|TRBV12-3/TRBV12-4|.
TGTGCCAGCAGTTTTGGGGTGTTAGAGACCCAGTACTTC
CASSFGVLETQYF
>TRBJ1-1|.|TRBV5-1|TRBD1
TGCGCCAGCAGCACCTGGACAGGGAAGAACACTGAAGCTTTCTTT
CASSTWTGKNTEAFF
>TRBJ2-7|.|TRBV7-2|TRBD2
TGTGCCAGCAGCTTATATGTTAGCGGGATATACGAGCAGTACTTC
CASSLYVSGIYEQYF
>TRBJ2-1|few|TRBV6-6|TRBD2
TGTGCCAGCACCCAAACTAGCGGGGGGAACAATGAGCAGTTCTTC
CASTQTSGGNNEQFF
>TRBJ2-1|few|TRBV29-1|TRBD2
TGCAGCGCCAGACTAGCGGGGGAACGATCCTCCTACAATGAGCAGTTCTTC
CSARLAGERSSYNEQFF